The clone carrying this T cell receptor (beta chain) was recorded a few times. Its target is unknown. The data were obtained in a study of molecular identifiers for immune sequencing clone quantification. Study-wide results and limits: Jurkat TCR RNA spiked in from one cell (amid 950,000 to 1,000,000 naive cells) was reportedly detectable. Because of identical TCR molecules sharing a barcode, sizes of highly expanded clones could be underestimated.

Germline values: CDR1 MNHEY, CDR2 SMNVEV (reference sequence). The CDR3 length is 22 residues. V was pared by 6 bases and J by 2 bases, with 32 bases between. Naive CD8 T cells were sorted as CD8+CD4-CCR7+CD45RA+. Library preparation followed earlier protocols using designated TCR primers. TCRdb recomputed calls from the PCR reads with MiXCR, one row per CDR3 protein. The profile shows approximately 630,000 distinct CDR3 sequences, over 25% of them singletons. The sequenced sample was naive CD8+ T cells from blood, with Jurkat cell RNA spiked in. Noted subset: FACS-sorted CD8+CD4-CCR7+CD45RA+ naive T cells. V usage is TRBV27 and J usage is TRBJ2-6, with a weak D call TRBD1 (6 bases). The TCR sequence derives from a human donor in good health. Some libraries in this study had Jurkat cell RNA spiked in. The CDR3 DNA sequence: TGTGCCAGCAGCACCCTCACAGGGTCCAGGTCCATTGGGCTTCCTGGGGCCAACGTCCTGACTTTC. Translation: CASSTLTGSRSIGLPGANVLTF. Full variable domain (remainder filled in from reference TRBV27 and TRBJ2-6): EAQVTQNPRYLITVTGKKLTVTCSQNMNHEYMSWYRQDPGLGLRQIYYSMNVEVTDKGDVPEGYKVSRKEKRNFPLILESPSPNQTSLYFCASSTLTGSRSIGLPGANVLTFGAGSRLTVL.